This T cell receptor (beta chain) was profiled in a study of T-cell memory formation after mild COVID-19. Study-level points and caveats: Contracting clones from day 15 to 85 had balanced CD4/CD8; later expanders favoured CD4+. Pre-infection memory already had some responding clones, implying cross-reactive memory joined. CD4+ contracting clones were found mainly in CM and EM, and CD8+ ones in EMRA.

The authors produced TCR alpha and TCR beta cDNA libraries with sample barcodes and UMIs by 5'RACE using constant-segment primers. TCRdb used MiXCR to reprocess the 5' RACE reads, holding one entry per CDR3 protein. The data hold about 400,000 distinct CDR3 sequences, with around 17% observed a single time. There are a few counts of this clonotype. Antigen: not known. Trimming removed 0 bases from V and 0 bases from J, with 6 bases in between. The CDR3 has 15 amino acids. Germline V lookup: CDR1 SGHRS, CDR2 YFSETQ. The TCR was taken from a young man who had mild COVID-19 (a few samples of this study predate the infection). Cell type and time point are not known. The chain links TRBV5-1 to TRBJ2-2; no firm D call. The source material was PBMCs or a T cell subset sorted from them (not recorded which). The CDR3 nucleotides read TGCGCCAGCAGCTTGGCTCTAACGAACACCGGGGAGCTGTTTTTT. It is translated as CASSLALTNTGELFF.